These T cell receptor beta chains were read from a single sample in a study of T cell changes during pregnancy in multiple sclerosis. Sequencing was performed with immunoSEQ multiplex PCR; in TCRdb, only in-frame clones are kept and a portion is missing. The table includes about 66,000 clones, around 90% detected once. The sample was CD8+ T cells from peripheral blood mononuclear cells, taken before pregnancy. All receptors derive from a female donor with multiple sclerosis, enrolled in a pregnancy study. The conserved cysteine and the conserved F or W are not part of the CDR3 here.

>14|TRBJ2-7|TRBV6-5
ASSYSVGHTPYEQY
>14|TRBJ1-2|TRBV2
ASSKSDGRGNYGYT
>13|TRBJ2-6|TRBV5-6
ASSSDTAGANVLT
>12|TRBJ1-1|TRBV27
ASSLRGPNTEAF
>17|TRBJ2-3|TRBV2
ASSGGTTSGGTSTDTQY
>9|TRBJ1-3|TRBV19
ATTGSHTIY
>13|TRBJ2-3|TRBV5-1
ASNGRRGSTDTQY
>11|TRBJ2-5|TRBV10-1
ASSVTGEETQY
>10|TRBJ1-2|TRBV4-1
ASSQPESGYT
>12|TRBJ1-4|TRBV13
ASSLVGTGGELF
>12|TRBJ1-5|TRBV19
ASSIFLSNQPQH
>12|TRBJ2-1|TRBV27
AASRLAGVNEQF
>13|TRBJ2-7|TRBV27
ASSLISGDPYEQY
>11|TRBJ2-6|TRBV7-7
ASSPSGANVLT
>10|TRBJ1-2|TRBV29-1
SSHRVGYGYT
>12|TRBJ1-1|TRBV11-2
ASRGEGANTEAF
>13|TRBJ2-3|TRBV9
ASSTSGGGTDTQY
>13|TRBJ2-5|TRBV28
ASSFQGEVQETQY
>11|TRBJ2-2|TRBV7-3
ASSLAGTGELF
>12|TRBJ1-2|TRBV6-5
ASSTGGAGHGYT
>16|TRBJ2-5|TRBV7-9
ASSLEIAFLQGSETQY
>12|TRBJ1-2|TRBV30
AWSSPESDYGYT
>12|TRBJ1-1|TRBV5-1
ASSGGQGHTEAF
>14|TRBJ2-2|TRBV4-2
ASSHPGQGNTGELF
>12|TRBJ1-2|TRBV10-2
ASSEQTGINGYT
>13|TRBJ1-1|TRBV5-4
ASSFTGGISTEAF
>13|TRBJ2-2|TRBV6-5
ASSLGQGLSGELF
>16|TRBJ2-1|TRBV5-5
ASSPVLGTQGGGDEQF
>13|TRBJ2-3|TRBV2
ASGGLAGDPDTQY
>11|TRBJ2-3|TRBV6-5
ASSYTGGDTQY
>13|TRBJ1-1|TRBV2
ASSDPDKMNTEAF
>14|TRBJ1-1|TRBV29-1
PRIAKEDPPHTEAF
>11|TRBJ2-1|TRBV2
ASSEREGNEQF
>14|TRBJ2-7|TRBV4-2
ASSQELGTGGYEQY
>11|TRBJ1-1|TRBV2
ASSDPGVTEAF
>10|TRBJ2-5|TRBV19
ASSRTSGERY
>13|TRBJ1-1|TRBV19
ASSFSGGVNTEAF
>16|TRBJ1-2|TRBV9
ASSDSGTGGFLTGGYT
>13|TRBJ1-1|TRBV19
ASSIDRGANTEAF
>11|TRBJ2-7|TRBV2
ASPRDRGGEQY
>15|TRBJ2-1|TRBV7-9
ASSLVSGGLKDNEQF
>13|TRBJ1-1|TRBV7-8
ASSPSLTGPTEAF
>11|TRBJ1-5|TRBV7-8
ASSLTGAQPQH
>14|TRBJ2-5|TRBV5-1
ASSLGDRDRRETQY
>14|TRBJ2-2|TRBV7-3
ASSFGLAGGTGELF
>16|TRBJ1-2|TRBV4-1
ASSQTPEPGGIGYGYT
>12|TRBJ1-5|TRBV27
ASSLRSGNQPQH
>13|TRBJ1-1|TRBV6-5
ASSLNPVLNTEAF
>12|TRBJ2-5|TRBV13
ASSHRTVQETQY
>12|TRBJ2-7|TRBV7-9
ASVLGTLPYEQY
>10|TRBJ2-7|TRBV5-1
ASRDGAGEQY
>14|TRBJ1-4|TRBV12-5
ASGYIQGRDNEKLF
>13|TRBJ1-1|TRBV7-6
ASSSGQGMNTEAF
>13|TRBJ1-4|TRBV2
ASSTGDLINEKLF
>14|TRBJ2-1|TRBV9
ASSSPLAGTDNEQF
>12|TRBJ2-6|TRBV6-5
ASRGSSGANVLT
>13|TRBJ2-5|TRBV7-9
ASSGIGGAGETQY